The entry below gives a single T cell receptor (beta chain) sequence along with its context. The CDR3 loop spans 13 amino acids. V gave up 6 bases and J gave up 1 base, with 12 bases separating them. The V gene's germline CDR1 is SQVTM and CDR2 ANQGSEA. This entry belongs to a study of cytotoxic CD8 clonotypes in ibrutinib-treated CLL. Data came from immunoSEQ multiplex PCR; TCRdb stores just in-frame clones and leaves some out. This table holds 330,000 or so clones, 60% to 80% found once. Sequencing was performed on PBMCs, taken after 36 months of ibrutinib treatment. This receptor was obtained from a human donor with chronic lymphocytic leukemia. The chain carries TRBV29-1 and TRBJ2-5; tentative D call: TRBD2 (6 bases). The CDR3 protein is CSVLRGFQETQYF. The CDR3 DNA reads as TGCAGCGTCCTTCGGGGGTTCCAAGAGACCCAGTACTTC. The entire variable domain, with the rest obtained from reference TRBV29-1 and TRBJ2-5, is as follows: SAVISQKPSRDICQRGTSLTIQCQVDSQVTMMFWYRQQPGQSLTLIATANQGSEATYESGFVIDKFPISRPNLTFSTLTVSNMSPEDSSIYLCSVLRGFQETQYFGPGTRLLVL.